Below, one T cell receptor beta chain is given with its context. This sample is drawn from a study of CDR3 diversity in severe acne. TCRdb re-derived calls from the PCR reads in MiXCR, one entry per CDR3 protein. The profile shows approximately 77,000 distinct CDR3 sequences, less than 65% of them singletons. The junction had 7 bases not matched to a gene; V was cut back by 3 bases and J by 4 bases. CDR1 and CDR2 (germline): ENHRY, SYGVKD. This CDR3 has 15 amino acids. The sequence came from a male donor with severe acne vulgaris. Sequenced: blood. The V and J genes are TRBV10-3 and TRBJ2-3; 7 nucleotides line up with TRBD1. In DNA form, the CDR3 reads TGTGCCATCAGTGAAAGGGACAGTGGGTCAGATACGCAGTATTTT. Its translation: CAISERDSGSDTQYF.